Listed below are T cell receptor beta chains from one sample, sequenced in a study of cytomegalovirus exposure and HLA in healthy donors. Clones were read by immunoSEQ multiplex PCR, and TCRdb kept only the in-frame ones, dropping some. The repertoire holds approximately 120,000 clones, with approximately 80% as singletons. Sequencing input: PBMCs. The receptors originated from a man between 25 and 39 years old in good health and CMV-seropositive. CDR3s include the opening cysteine and the closing phenylalanine or tryptophan. A D gene is named only where the DNA matches it firmly. Where a row states a size, it is once, few, many or the class of an expanded clone; other rows omit it.

v_call	j_call	d_call	clone_size	cdr3_nt	cdr3_aa
TRBV18	TRBJ2-2	.	.	TGTGCCAGCTCACCATCCGGGGGTACCGGGGAGCTGTTTTTT	CASSPSGGTGELFF
TRBV7-7	TRBJ2-3	.	once	TGTGCCAGCAGCTCCTCAGGGGCAGATACGCAGTATTTT	CASSSSGADTQYF
TRBV6-5	TRBJ1-1	TRBD1	.	TGTGCCAGCAGTTCTATGGCAGGGGGAACTGAAGCTTTCTTT	CASSSMAGGTEAFF
TRBV7-2	TRBJ2-7	.	.	TGTGCCAGCAGTCAGACTATAGAGCAGTACTTC	CASSQTIEQYF
TRBV18	TRBJ2-7	TRBD2	.	TGTGCCAGCTCACCGAACGGGAGGCCTTACGAGCAGTACTTC	CASSPNGRPYEQYF
TRBV9	TRBJ2-3	TRBD2	once	TGTGCCAGCAGCGTAGCAGCGGGAGGTGATACGCAGTATTTT	CASSVAAGGDTQYF
TRBV7-8	TRBJ2-1	TRBD2	once	TGTGCCAGCAGCCCGAGCGGGACGGTCTACAATGAGCAGTTCTTC	CASSPSGTVYNEQFF
TRBV6-6	TRBJ2-7	TRBD2	.	TGTGCCAGCAGTTCCCCGACTAGCGGGAGGGAGGCCCAGCAGTACTTC	CASSSPTSGREAQQYF
TRBV5-4	TRBJ1-6	TRBD1	few	TGTGCCAGCAGCCCGTGGGGACAGGATAATTCACCCCTCCACTTT	CASSPWGQDNSPLHF
TRBV7-2	TRBJ1-5	.	.	TGTGCCAGCAGCTTAGTCCCCTATAGCAATCAGCCCCAGCATTTT	CASSLVPYSNQPQHF
TRBV4-1	TRBJ1-2	.	once	TGCGCCAGCAGCCAAGTTATTCAGGGATCAGCTAACTATGGCTACACCTTC	CASSQVIQGSANYGYTF
TRBV27	TRBJ2-1	TRBD2	.	TGTGCCAGCATGGCTAGCGGGAGTAGCTATGAGCAGTTCTTC	CASMASGSSYEQFF
TRBV4-2	TRBJ2-4	TRBD2	.	TGTGCCAGCAGCCAAACGCTAGCGGGACACCCCCTGGGCAAAAACATTCAGTACTTC	CASSQTLAGHPLGKNIQYF
TRBV7-6	TRBJ2-5	TRBD2	once	TGTGCCAGCAGGCGCATCGGGGGGGGAGAGACCCAGTACTTC	CASRRIGGGETQYF
TRBV4-3	TRBJ2-7	.	few	TGCGCCAGCAGCCAAGATTGGGGGCGGAGGTTCGAGCAGTACTTC	CASSQDWGRRFEQYF
TRBV7-3	TRBJ2-3	TRBD1	.	TGTGCCAGCGGACAGGGAAGGACAGATACGCAGTATTTT	CASGQGRTDTQYF
TRBV4-1	TRBJ1-1	.	.	TGCGCCAGCAGCCAAGAGTTACACAGGGTCACTGAAGCTTTCTTT	CASSQELHRVTEAFF
TRBV7-3	TRBJ2-2	TRBD2	once	TGTGCCAGCAGCTTAAGGGTCAGCGGGAGCTCCCCCGGGGAGCTGTTTTTT	CASSLRVSGSSPGELFF
TRBV13	TRBJ2-7	.	.	TGTGCCAGCAGCTCCTCGGAGTCCTACGAGCAGTACTTC	CASSSSESYEQYF
TRBV6-5	TRBJ1-5	.	few	TGTGCCACGAAGAGGGACTCCTTAAGAAATCAGCCCCAGCATTTT	CATKRDSLRNQPQHF
TRBV10-1	TRBJ1-5	.	.	TGCGCCAGCAGTGAAAATCGTGATCAGCCCCAGCATTTT	CASSENRDQPQHF
TRBV4-1	TRBJ2-1	TRBD1	.	TGCGCCAGCAGCCAAGCCGGGACAGCCTACAATGAGCAGTTCTTC	CASSQAGTAYNEQFF
TRBV27	TRBJ1-5	.	.	TGTGCCAGCAGTTTATCTTTTGGCAGGGTTATCGGTCAGCCCCAGCATTTT	CASSLSFGRVIGQPQHF
TRBV28	TRBJ2-7	.	.	TGTGCCAGCAGTTCCGGTGCGGCCAACTCCTACGAGCAGTACTTC	CASSSGAANSYEQYF
TRBV6-1	TRBJ2-7	.	.	TGTGCCCACAAGGAGGCGGGGACTTTGAGCGAGCAGTACTTC	CAHKEAGTLSEQYF
TRBV7-8	TRBJ2-7	.	few	TGTGCCAGCCGGAGGTTAAGCTCCTACGAGCAGTACTTC	CASRRLSSYEQYF
TRBV2	TRBJ1-3	TRBD1	few	TGTGCCAGCGCTCTTAAGGGACAGGGAAACACCATATATTTT	CASALKGQGNTIYF
TRBV14	TRBJ1-2	TRBD1	.	TGTGCCAGCAGCCATACAGGGGGCACGGGCTACACCTTC	CASSHTGGTGYTF
TRBV28	TRBJ1-1	.	.	TGTGCCAGCTTGGGGGGGACAATTAACACTGAAGCTTTCTTT	CASLGGTINTEAFF
TRBV7-9	TRBJ2-7	.	.	TGTGCCAGCAGCTCAACCCTGCAGGGAGGCCACGAGCAGTACTTC	CASSSTLQGGHEQYF
TRBV6-5	TRBJ1-2	.	.	TGTGCCAGCAGTTATGGCAGGTATAACTATGGCTACACCTTC	CASSYGRYNYGYTF
TRBV27	TRBJ2-7	TRBD1	.	TGTGCCAGCAGCCCAGGGACAGGGAACTACGAGCAGTACTTC	CASSPGTGNYEQYF
TRBV4-3	TRBJ2-5	TRBD2	few	TGCGCCAGCAGCCAAGATTGGCTAGCGGACTACCAAGAGACCCAGTACTTC	CASSQDWLADYQETQYF
TRBV10-3	TRBJ2-2	.	.	TGTGCCATCAGTGGAGGGCTAGAATTAAGGGAGCTGTTTTTT	CAISGGLELRELFF
TRBV5-1	TRBJ2-1	.	.	TGCGCCAGCAGCTTGGTCGGGAGAGTCTACAATGAGCAGTTCTTC	CASSLVGRVYNEQFF
TRBV29-1	TRBJ2-7	.	.	TGCAGCGTTGCGGCGGTCTCCTACGAGCAGTACTTC	CSVAAVSYEQYF
TRBV7-9	TRBJ2-2	TRBD2	.	TGTGCCAGCAGCCCCCCAGTCGGGGGGAGCACCGGGGAGCTGTTTTTT	CASSPPVGGSTGELFF
TRBV5-6	TRBJ1-2	TRBD1	.	TGTGCCAGCAGCTCCACAGGGGGCTATGGCTACACCTTC	CASSSTGGYGYTF
TRBV9	TRBJ2-2	.	.	TGTGCCAGCAGCCCCGGACAAGAATTCGGGGAGCTGTTTTTT	CASSPGQEFGELFF
TRBV25-1	TRBJ2-7	.	.	TGTGCCAGCAGCCCCAGGGGGGTAGCGGGACGGTACTTC	CASSPRGVAGRYF
TRBV28	TRBJ2-7	TRBD1	.	TGTGCCAGCAGAGGTCTGGGACAGGGCCTCCTCGAGCAGTACTTC	CASRGLGQGLLEQYF
TRBV2	TRBJ2-2	TRBD2	.	TGTGCCAGCAAGGAGGGGACTAGCGTCACCGGGGAGCTGTTTTTT	CASKEGTSVTGELFF
TRBV19	TRBJ2-2	.	.	TGTGCCAGTAGTCCACTCCCAGGGGCGAACACCGGGGAGCTGTTCTTT	CASSPLPGANTGELFF
TRBV10-3	TRBJ2-1	TRBD1	.	TGTGCCATCAGCGCGGGACAGGGCTACAATGAGCAGTTCTTC	CAISAGQGYNEQFF
TRBV28	TRBJ1-5	TRBD1	.	TGTGCCAGCAGCCGTACAGGGGCCGGGAATCAGCCCCAGCATTTT	CASSRTGAGNQPQHF
TRBV25-1	TRBJ1-1	.	few	TGTGCCAGCAGTGTTGGGTTGGGAGGGAGCACTGAAGCTTTCTTT	CASSVGLGGSTEAFF
TRBV7-9	TRBJ1-5	.	.	TGTGCCAGCAGCTTAGAGGCGGGTAGCAATCAGCCCCAGCATTTT	CASSLEAGSNQPQHF
TRBV13	TRBJ2-2	.	many	TGTGCCAGCAGTGAACGAGGGAACACCGGGGAGCTGTTTTTT	CASSERGNTGELFF
TRBV5-6	TRBJ1-1	.	.	TGTGCCAGCAGCTTCGGGACAAACATGAACACTGAAGCTTTCTTT	CASSFGTNMNTEAFF
TRBV4-1	TRBJ2-3	TRBD2	.	TGCGCCAGCAGCCAGGGACTAGCGGGACCTAAGTATTTT	CASSQGLAGPKYF
TRBV13	TRBJ2-7	TRBD2	.	TGTGCCACAAGGCGGGAGGGTCGCGAGCAGTACTTC	CATRREGREQYF
TRBV10-3	TRBJ2-3	.	.	TGTGCCATCAGTGGGGCGGAGGTGCAGTATTTT	CAISGAEVQYF
TRBV27	TRBJ2-7	.	few	TGTGCCAGCAGTCACGGACATTCCTACGAGCAGTACTTC	CASSHGHSYEQYF
TRBV5-1	TRBJ2-5	TRBD1	.	TGCGCCAGCAGCTTGGAGGCAGGGGGCGGAGAGACCCAGTACTTC	CASSLEAGGGETQYF